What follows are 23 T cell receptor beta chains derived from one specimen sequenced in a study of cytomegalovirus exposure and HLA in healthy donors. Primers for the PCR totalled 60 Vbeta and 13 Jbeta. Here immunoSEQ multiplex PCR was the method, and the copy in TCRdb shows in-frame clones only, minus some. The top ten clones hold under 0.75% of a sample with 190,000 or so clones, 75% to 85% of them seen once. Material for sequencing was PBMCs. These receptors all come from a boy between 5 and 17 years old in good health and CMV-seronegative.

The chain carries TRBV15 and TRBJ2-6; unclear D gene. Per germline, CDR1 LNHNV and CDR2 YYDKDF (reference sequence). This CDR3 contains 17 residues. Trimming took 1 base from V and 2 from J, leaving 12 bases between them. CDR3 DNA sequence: TGTGCCACCAGCAGAGTTCCCCAAGCCCCTGGGGCCAACGTCCTGACTTTC. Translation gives CATSRVPQAPGANVLTF.

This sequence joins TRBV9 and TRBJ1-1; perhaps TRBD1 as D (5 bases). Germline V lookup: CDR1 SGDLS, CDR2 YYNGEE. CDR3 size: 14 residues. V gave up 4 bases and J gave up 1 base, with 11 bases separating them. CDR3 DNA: TGTGCCAGCAGCCCCGGAGGGACGAACACTGAAGCTTTCTTT. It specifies CASSPGGTNTEAFF. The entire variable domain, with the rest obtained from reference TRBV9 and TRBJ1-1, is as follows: DSGVTQTPKHLITATGQRVTLRCSPRSGDLSVYWYQQSLDQGLQFLIQYYNGEERAKGNILERFSAQQFPDLHSELNLSSLELGDSALYFCASSPGGTNTEAFFGQGTRLTVV.

CDR3 DNA: TGTGCCAGCAGCGCATCGGGACTAGCGGGAGAGGACGAGCAGTACTTC. Residues: CASSASGLAGEDEQYF. The chain joins TRBV9 to TRBJ2-7, with 14 bases identical to TRBD2. The CDR3 covers 16 residues. CDR1 is SGDLS, CDR2 YYNGEE, per germline. V lost 3 bases, J lost 5 bases, and 7 bases stayed unmatched.

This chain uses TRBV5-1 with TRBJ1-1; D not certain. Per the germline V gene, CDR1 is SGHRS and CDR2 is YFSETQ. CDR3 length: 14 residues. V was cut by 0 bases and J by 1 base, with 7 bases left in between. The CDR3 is CASSLVQENTEAFF. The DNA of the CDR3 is TGCGCCAGCAGCTTGGTTCAGGAGAACACTGAAGCTTTCTTT. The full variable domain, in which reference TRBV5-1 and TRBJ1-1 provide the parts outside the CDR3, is KAGVTQTPRYLIKTRGQQVTLSCSPISGHRSVSWYQQTPGQGLQFLFEYFSETQRNKGNFPGRFSGRQFSNSRSEMNVSTLELGDSALYLCASSLVQENTEAFFGQGTRLTVV.

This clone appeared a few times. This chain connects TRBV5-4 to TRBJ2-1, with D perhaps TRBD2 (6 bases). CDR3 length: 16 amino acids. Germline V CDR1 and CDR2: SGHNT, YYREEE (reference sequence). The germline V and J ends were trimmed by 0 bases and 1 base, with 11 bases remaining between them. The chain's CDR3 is CASSLDPGRSYNEQFF. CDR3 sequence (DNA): TGTGCCAGCAGCTTGGATCCAGGGAGGTCCTACAATGAGCAGTTCTTC.

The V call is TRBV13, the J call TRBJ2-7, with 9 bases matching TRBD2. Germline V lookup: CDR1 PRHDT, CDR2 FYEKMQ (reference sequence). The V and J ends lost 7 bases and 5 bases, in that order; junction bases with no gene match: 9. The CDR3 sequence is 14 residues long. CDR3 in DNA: TGTGCCAGCACCATTCTAGCGGGATCCAACGAGCAGTACTTC. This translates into CASTILAGSNEQYF.

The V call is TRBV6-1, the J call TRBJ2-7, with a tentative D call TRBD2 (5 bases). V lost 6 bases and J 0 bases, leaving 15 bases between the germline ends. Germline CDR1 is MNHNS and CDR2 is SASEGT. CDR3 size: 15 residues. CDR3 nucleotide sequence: TGTGCCAGCAGAGCCTCCCCACTAGGCTCCTACGAGCAGTACTTC. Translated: CASRASPLGSYEQYF.

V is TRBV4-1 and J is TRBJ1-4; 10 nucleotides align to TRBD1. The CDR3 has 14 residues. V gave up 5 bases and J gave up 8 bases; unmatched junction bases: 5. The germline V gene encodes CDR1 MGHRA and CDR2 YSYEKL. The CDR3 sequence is CASSYRDRGEKLFF. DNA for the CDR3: TGCGCCAGCAGCTATAGGGACAGGGGAGAAAAACTGTTTTTT.

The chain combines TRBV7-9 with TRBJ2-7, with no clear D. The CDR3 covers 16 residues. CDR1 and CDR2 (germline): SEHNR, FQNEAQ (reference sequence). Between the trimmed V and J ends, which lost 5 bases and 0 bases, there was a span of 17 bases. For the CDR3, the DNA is TGTGCCAGCAGCCTAAAGGTGGGCCCGAGCTCCTACGAGCAGTACTTC. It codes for CASSLKVGPSSYEQYF.

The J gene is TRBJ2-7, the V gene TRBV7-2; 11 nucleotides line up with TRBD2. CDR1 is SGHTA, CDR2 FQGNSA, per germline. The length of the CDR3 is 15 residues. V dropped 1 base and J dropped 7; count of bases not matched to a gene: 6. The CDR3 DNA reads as TGTGCCAGCAGCTTAGAACTAGCGGGAGTAGGGGAGCAGTACTTC. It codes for CASSLELAGVGEQYF.

DNA for the CDR3: TGTGCCAGCAGCTTCGGGACAGGGATAGATACGCAGTATTTT. Translated, it gives CASSFGTGIDTQYF. The chain has TRBV9 and TRBJ2-3, with TRBD1 identical over 9 bases. The V gene's germline CDR1 is SGDLS and CDR2 YYNGEE. V lost 4 bases, J lost 5 bases, and 5 bases stayed unmatched. The CDR3 consists of 14 residues. Full variable domain (rest looked up from reference TRBV9 and TRBJ2-3): DSGVTQTPKHLITATGQRVTLRCSPRSGDLSVYWYQQSLDQGLQFLIQYYNGEERAKGNILERFSAQQFPDLHSELNLSSLELGDSALYFCASSFGTGIDTQYFGPGTRLTVL.

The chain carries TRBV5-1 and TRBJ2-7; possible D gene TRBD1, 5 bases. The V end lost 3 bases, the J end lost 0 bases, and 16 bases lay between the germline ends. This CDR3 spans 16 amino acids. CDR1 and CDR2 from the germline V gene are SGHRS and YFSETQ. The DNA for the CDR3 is TGCGCCAGCAGCTGGGGCCAAGAGCGCTTCTCCTACGAGCAGTACTTC. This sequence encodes CASSWGQERFSYEQYF.

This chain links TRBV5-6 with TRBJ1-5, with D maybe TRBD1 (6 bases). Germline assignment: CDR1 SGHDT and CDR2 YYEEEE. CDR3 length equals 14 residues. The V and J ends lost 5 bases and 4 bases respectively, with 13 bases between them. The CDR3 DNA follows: TGTGCCAGCAGTTTAGGACAGAGAAATCAGCCCCAGCATTTT. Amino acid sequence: CASSLGQRNQPQHF.

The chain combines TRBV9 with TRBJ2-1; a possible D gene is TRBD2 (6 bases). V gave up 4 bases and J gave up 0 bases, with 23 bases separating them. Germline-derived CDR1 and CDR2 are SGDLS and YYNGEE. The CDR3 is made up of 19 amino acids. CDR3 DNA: TGTGCCAGCAGCCAAGGGTGGGGGTGGGGGGAGAGCTCCTACAATGAGCAGTTCTTC. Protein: CASSQGWGWGESSYNEQFF.

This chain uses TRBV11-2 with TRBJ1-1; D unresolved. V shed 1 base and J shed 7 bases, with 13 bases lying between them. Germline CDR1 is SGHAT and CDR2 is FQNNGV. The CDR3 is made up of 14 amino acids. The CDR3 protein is CASSLAGGLFEAFF. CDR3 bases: TGTGCCAGCAGCTTAGCCGGCGGACTGTTTGAAGCTTTCTTT.

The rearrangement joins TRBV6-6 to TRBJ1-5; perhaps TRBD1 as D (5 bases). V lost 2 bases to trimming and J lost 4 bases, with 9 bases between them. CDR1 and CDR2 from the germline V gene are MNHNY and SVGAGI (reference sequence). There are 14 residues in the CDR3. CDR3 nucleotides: TGTGCCAGCAGTTACCCCCCAGGGAATCAGCCCCAGCATTTT. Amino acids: CASSYPPGNQPQHF.

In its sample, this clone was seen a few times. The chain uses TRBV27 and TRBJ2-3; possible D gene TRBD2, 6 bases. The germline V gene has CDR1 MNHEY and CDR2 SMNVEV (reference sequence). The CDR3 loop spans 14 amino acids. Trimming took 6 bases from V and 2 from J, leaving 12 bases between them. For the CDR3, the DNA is TGTGCCAGCAGCCCGTCGGGGGTCACAGATACGCAGTATTTT. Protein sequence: CASSPSGVTDTQYF.

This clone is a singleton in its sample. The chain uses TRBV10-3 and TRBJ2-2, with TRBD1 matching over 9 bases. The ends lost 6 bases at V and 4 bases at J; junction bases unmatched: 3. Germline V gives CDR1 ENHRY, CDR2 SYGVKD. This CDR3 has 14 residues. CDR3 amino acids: CAIRGQGTTGELFF. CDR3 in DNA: TGTGCCATCAGGGGACAGGGAACCACCGGGGAGCTGTTTTTT.

Written as DNA, the CDR3 is TGTGCCTGGAGTGGTTCTAGCGGGGGGAAGTTCTTC. The encoded protein is CAWSGSSGGKFF. The chain couples TRBV30 to TRBJ2-1, with 11 bases matching TRBD2. The CDR3 extends over 12 amino acids. Per the germline V gene, CDR1 is GTSNPN and CDR2 is SVGIG (reference sequence). J was trimmed by 14 bases and V by 1 base; bases with no gene match: 4.

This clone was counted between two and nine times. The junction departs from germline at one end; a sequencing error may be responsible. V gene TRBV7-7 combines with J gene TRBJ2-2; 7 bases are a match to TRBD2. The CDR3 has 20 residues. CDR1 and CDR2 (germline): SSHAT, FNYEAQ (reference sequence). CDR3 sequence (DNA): TGTGCTAGCAGCTTAGCGCTTAACGTGGCGGGAGTTCCGGGCACCGGGGAGCTGTTTTTT. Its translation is CASSLALNVAGVPGTGELFF.

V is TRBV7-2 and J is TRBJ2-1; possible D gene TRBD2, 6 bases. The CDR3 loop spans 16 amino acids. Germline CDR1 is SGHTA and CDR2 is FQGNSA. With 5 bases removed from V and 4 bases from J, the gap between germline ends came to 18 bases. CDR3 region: CASSPGQSGLYNEQFF. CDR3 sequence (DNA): TGTGCCAGCAGCCCAGGTCAGAGCGGGCTTTACAATGAGCAGTTCTTC.

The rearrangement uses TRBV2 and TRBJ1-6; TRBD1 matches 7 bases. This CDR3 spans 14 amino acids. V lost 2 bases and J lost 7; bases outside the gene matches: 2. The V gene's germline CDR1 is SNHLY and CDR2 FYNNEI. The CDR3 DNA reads TGTGCCAGCAGTGAATACAGGGGCAATTCACCCCTCCACTTT. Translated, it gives CASSEYRGNSPLHF.

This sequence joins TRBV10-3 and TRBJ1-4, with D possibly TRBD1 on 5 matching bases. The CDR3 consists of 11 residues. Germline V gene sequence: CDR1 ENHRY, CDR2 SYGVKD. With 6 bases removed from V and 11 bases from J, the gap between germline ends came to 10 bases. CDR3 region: CAISTSGKLFF. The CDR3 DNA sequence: TGTGCCATCAGCACCTCAGGGAAACTGTTTTTT.